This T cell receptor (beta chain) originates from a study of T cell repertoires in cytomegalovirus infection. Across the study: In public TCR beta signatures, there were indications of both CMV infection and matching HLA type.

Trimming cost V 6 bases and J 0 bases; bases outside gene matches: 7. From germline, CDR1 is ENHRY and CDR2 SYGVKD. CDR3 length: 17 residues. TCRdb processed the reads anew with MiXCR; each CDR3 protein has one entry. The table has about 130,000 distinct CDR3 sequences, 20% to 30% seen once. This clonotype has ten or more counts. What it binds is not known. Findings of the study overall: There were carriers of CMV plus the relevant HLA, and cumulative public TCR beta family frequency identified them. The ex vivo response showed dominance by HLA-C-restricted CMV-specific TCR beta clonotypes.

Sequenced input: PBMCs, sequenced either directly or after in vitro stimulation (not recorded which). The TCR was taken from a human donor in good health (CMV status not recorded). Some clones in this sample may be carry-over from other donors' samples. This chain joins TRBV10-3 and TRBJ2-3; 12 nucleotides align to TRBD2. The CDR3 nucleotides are TGTGCCATCAGAGGGACTAGCGGGCAAACTAGCACAGATACGCAGTATTTT. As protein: CAIRGTSGQTSTDTQYF.